These T cell receptor beta chains were read from a single sample in a study of T cells in Graves' hyperthyroidism and ophthalmopathy. TCRdb reprocessed the multiplex PCR reads via MiXCR and lists one record per CDR3 protein. This table holds over 400,000 distinct CDR3 sequences, about 15% found once. The specimen was blood. The receptors stem from a man between 18 and 35 years old with Graves' ophthalmopathy. Both conserved end residues are part of each CDR3. The D gene is left open where the match is weak.

CASSQVSGGGREQFF | TRBV3-1 | TRBD2 | TRBJ2-1
CASSFRGLNYNEQFF | TRBV11-2 | . | TRBJ2-1
CASSQGRVADTQYF | TRBV19 | . | TRBJ2-3
CASSQESRGVTQYF | TRBV3-1 | . | TRBJ2-5
CASSYSGGGTYEQYF | TRBV4-1 | . | TRBJ2-7
CASSLEGLAGYNEQFF | TRBV7-7 | TRBD2 | TRBJ2-1
CASRPRDSSYEQYF | TRBV2 | . | TRBJ2-7
CASSPRGLTGELFF | TRBV18 | . | TRBJ2-2
CASSQALAGGLDTQYF | TRBV4-2 | TRBD2 | TRBJ2-3
CASSPIGTGYYEQYF | TRBV2 | TRBD1 | TRBJ2-7
CASSPRGTGDTGELFF | TRBV5-4 | TRBD1 | TRBJ2-2
CASSEAGTKQDEQYF | TRBV10-3 | TRBD2 | TRBJ2-7
CAIRETGGNSPLHF | TRBV10-3 | . | TRBJ1-6
CASSQDSSGGSYEQYF | TRBV3-1 | TRBD2 | TRBJ2-7
CSVPNWANYGYTF | TRBV20-1 | . | TRBJ1-2
CASSSRWQETQYF | TRBV5-1 | . | TRBJ2-5
CASRRTRGAGELFF | TRBV11-2 | . | TRBJ2-2
CASRGWDRAWSQYF | TRBV27 | TRBD1 | TRBJ2-7
CASSESGPPTEAFF | TRBV6-1 | . | TRBJ1-1
CSAMWGAGPHNEQFF | TRBV20-1 | . | TRBJ2-1
CASSLGQMYEQYF | TRBV5-4 | . | TRBJ2-7
CASSILPGQGEGTEAFF | TRBV19 | TRBD1 | TRBJ1-1
CASSEDPGLNTGELFF | TRBV6-1 | . | TRBJ2-2
CASRAGSSIYYGYTF | TRBV19 | . | TRBJ1-2
CSARSRVNTGELFF | TRBV20-1 | . | TRBJ2-2
CSVYGTSGGHLLYEQYF | TRBV29-1 | TRBD2 | TRBJ2-7
CASSGRFPGNEQFF | TRBV6-2/TRBV6-3 | . | TRBJ2-1
CASSYGGGPLADTQYF | TRBV6-1 | . | TRBJ2-3
CASSPQQEPNTEAFF | TRBV18 | . | TRBJ1-1
CATSADTGVGETQYF | TRBV24-1 | TRBD1 | TRBJ2-5
CASSIAGDEQYF | TRBV19 | . | TRBJ2-7
CASSLGGTTGGYTF | TRBV5-1 | . | TRBJ1-2
CSARDGSGGSSYNEQFF | TRBV20-1 | TRBD2 | TRBJ2-1
CASSLEGIAETQYF | TRBV5-1 | . | TRBJ2-5
CASSDLTANQPQHF | TRBV12-3/TRBV12-4 | . | TRBJ1-5
CASKELAGLSYEQYF | TRBV2 | TRBD2 | TRBJ2-7
CASGQEYTDTQYF | TRBV2 | TRBD1 | TRBJ2-3
CSVDGLGETQYF | TRBV29-1 | . | TRBJ2-5
CASSDKDRTEAFF | TRBV6-4 | . | TRBJ1-1
CASSPRGGMETQYF | TRBV13 | TRBD2 | TRBJ2-5
CASDSLVGDTQYF | TRBV6-1 | . | TRBJ2-3
CASSLGQGFSGELFF | TRBV7-8 | TRBD1 | TRBJ2-2
CASSLLSPGVHGYTF | TRBV18 | . | TRBJ1-2
CASSLTDRGYGYTF | TRBV14 | TRBD1 | TRBJ1-2
CASSQREGNQPQHF | TRBV4-1 | . | TRBJ1-5
CASSGGGDTQYF | TRBV5-8 | TRBD2 | TRBJ2-3
CASSLEGVFSGSGANVLTF | TRBV11-2 | . | TRBJ2-6
CASSLHSGGATDTQYF | TRBV7-2 | TRBD2 | TRBJ2-3